The 21 T cell receptor beta chains presented below share a single source sample, sequenced in a study of T cell responses to AZD1222 COVID-19 vaccine. The data were produced by immunoSEQ multiplex PCR, yet TCRdb's version contains in-frame clones alone and is incomplete. The sample includes roughly 150,000 clones, approximately 94% of them seen just once. Sequences were derived from peripheral blood, sampled 28 days after the second AZD1222 dose. These receptors were taken from an adult who received the AZD1222 COVID-19 vaccine.

The V call is TRBV9, the J call TRBJ2-2; possible D gene TRBD2, 5 bases. V dropped 0 bases and J dropped 5 bases, with 14 bases sitting between them. Germline-derived CDR1 and CDR2 are SGDLS and YYNGEE. The CDR3 has 16 amino acids. The CDR3 sequence: CASSVDGSEFTGELFF. The CDR3 bases are TGTGCCAGCAGCGTAGATGGTAGCGAATTTACCGGGGAGCTGTTTTTT.

J is TRBJ2-7 and V is TRBV10-1; no clear D. There are 14 residues in the CDR3. Germline lookup yields CDR1 WNHNN and CDR2 SYGVQD (reference sequence). Trimming removed 6 bases from V and 5 bases from J, with 17 bases in between. CDR3 coding DNA: TGCGCCAGCAGGGAGAGTCCCCGAGAGGACGAGCAGTACTTC. The encoded protein is CASRESPREDEQYF.

This clone appeared a single time. The V call is TRBV19, the J call TRBJ2-1, with 10 nucleotides matching TRBD1. This CDR3 has 14 amino acids. CDR1 is LNHDA and CDR2 is SQIVND in the germline V gene (reference sequence). Trimming at V came to 3 bases and at J to 9 bases, leaving 5 bases not matched to a gene. The CDR3 here is CASSMRTGGSEQFF. CDR3 in DNA: TGTGCCAGTAGTATGCGGACAGGGGGAAGTGAGCAGTTCTTC. Full variable domain (missing parts from reference TRBV19 and TRBJ2-1): DGGITQSPKYLFRKEGQNVTLSCEQNLNHDAMYWYRQDPGQGLRLIYYSQIVNDFQKGDIAEGYSVSREKKESFPLTVTSAQKNPTAFYLCASSMRTGGSEQFFGPGTRLTVL.

The gene calls are TRBV3-1 (or the pseudogene TRBV3-2) and TRBJ1-5; a possible D gene is TRBD1 (5 bases). The CDR3 consists of 14 residues. V was cut by 1 base and J by 8 bases, with 12 bases left in between. Germline V gene lookup returns CDR1 LGHDT and CDR2 YNNKEL (reference sequence). CDR3 loop: CASSQGRGGKPQHF. The DNA for the CDR3 is TGTGCCAGCAGCCAAGGGCGGGGGGGAAAGCCCCAGCATTTT.

V usage is TRBV3-1 (or the pseudogene TRBV3-2) and J usage is TRBJ2-1; D is undetermined. Germline V gene sequence: CDR1 LGHDT, CDR2 YNNKEL (reference sequence). The CDR3 extends over 11 amino acids. V was shortened by 7 bases and J by 7 bases, with 8 bases between the two germline ends. DNA of the CDR3: TGTGCCAGCACCACAGCGAATGAGCAGTTCTTC. Encoded protein: CASTTANEQFF.

V and J are TRBV7-3 and TRBJ2-3; 14 nucleotides align to TRBD2. Germline CDR1 SGHTA, CDR2 FQGTGA. The CDR3 has 17 residues. Losses at the gene ends were 1 base for V and 4 bases for J; bases not matched to a gene: 4. The CDR3 is CASSLMMGLAGADTQYF. CDR3 coding DNA: TGTGCCAGCAGCTTAATGATGGGACTAGCGGGAGCAGATACGCAGTATTTT.

The rearrangement uses TRBV6-5 and TRBJ1-6, with a tentative D call TRBD1 (5 bases). The germline V gene encodes CDR1 MNHEY and CDR2 SVGAGI. The CDR3 covers 14 residues. V gave up 7 bases and J gave up 9 bases, with 16 bases separating them. The CDR3, as DNA: TGTGCCAGCAAGCCTGGGGGACGAAGTTCACCCCTCCACTTT. This translates into CASKPGGRSSPLHF.

The CDR3 is CASSISGSVYEQFF. As DNA, the CDR3 is TGTGCCAGTAGTATTAGCGGGAGTGTGTATGAGCAGTTCTTC. The chain carries TRBV19 and TRBJ2-1; 9 nucleotides agree with TRBD2. The CDR3 runs to 14 residues. V shed 3 bases and J 8 bases; nucleotides not matched to a gene: 5. CDR1 is LNHDA and CDR2 is SQIVND in the germline V gene (reference sequence).

V is TRBV4-1 and J is TRBJ1-1; D remains unclear. The germline V and J ends were trimmed by 1 base and 1 base, with 10 bases remaining between them. The CDR3 consists of 15 residues. CDR1 MGHRA and CDR2 YSYEKL come from the germline V gene. In DNA, the CDR3 is TGCGCCAGCAGCCAAGGTGGGCTGAGGAACACTGAAGCTTTCTTT. Encoded protein: CASSQGGLRNTEAFF.

The chain has TRBV4-3 and TRBJ1-6; TRBD1 matches 10 bases. Trimming took 4 bases from V and 11 from J; bases not matched to a gene: 11. The CDR3 consists of 16 residues. The germline V gene has CDR1 LGHNA and CDR2 YSLEER. The CDR3 spells CASSPRTGTGATPLHF. The CDR3, as DNA: TGCGCCAGCAGCCCCAGGACCGGGACAGGGGCGACACCCCTCCACTTT.

This clone appeared once. The rearrangement uses TRBV30 and TRBJ2-1; 11 bases align to TRBD2. Germline V lookup: CDR1 GTSNPN, CDR2 SVGIG (reference sequence). After removal of 1 base from V and 2 bases from J, the junction contained 4 bases not matched to a gene. This CDR3 has 16 residues. In nucleotides, the CDR3 is TGTGCCTGGAGTGCGGGGACTAGCGGCCCCTACAATGAGCAGTTCTTC. Translating gives CAWSAGTSGPYNEQFF.

The V call is TRBV7-9, the J call TRBJ2-1; D is unresolved. Trimming stripped 1 base from V and 0 bases from J, with 16 bases between. Germline CDR1 SEHNR, CDR2 FQNEAQ (reference sequence). This CDR3 has 18 amino acids. CDR3 coding DNA: TGTGCCAGCAGCTTAGTGAGTATACGTGGCCGCTCCTACAATGAGCAGTTCTTC. It codes for CASSLVSIRGRSYNEQFF.

Only one count was recorded for this clone. This chain joins TRBV28 and TRBJ1-2; TRBD1 is a possible D gene (5 bases). The CDR3 runs to 13 residues. CDR1 is MDHEN, CDR2 SYDVKM, per germline. V lost 5 bases, J lost 4 bases, and 11 bases lay in between. Written as DNA, the CDR3 is TGTGCCAGCAGTGCAGGAGGGGTCTATGGCTACACCTTC. As protein: CASSAGGVYGYTF.

This clone has a single count. The chain carries TRBV20-1 and TRBJ2-1; no clear D gene. Germline lookup yields CDR1 DFQATT and CDR2 SNEGSKA (reference sequence). V was clipped by 2 bases and J by 7 bases, with 6 bases between them. The length of the CDR3 is 11 residues. The CDR3 DNA reads as TGCAGTGCTAGAACTATAAATGAGCAGTTCTTC. Translated: CSARTINEQFF.

V usage is TRBV3-1 (or the pseudogene TRBV3-2) and J usage is TRBJ1-2; tentatively, D is TRBD1 (6 bases). Germline lookup yields CDR1 LGHDT and CDR2 YNNKEL (reference sequence). V was shortened by 1 base and J by 7 bases, with 19 bases between the two germline ends. This CDR3 is 16 amino acids long. CDR3 in amino acids: CASSQGRGGTPLGYTF. In DNA, the CDR3 is TGTGCCAGCAGCCAAGGGAGAGGCGGGACACCCCTTGGCTACACCTTC.

J is TRBJ2-7 and V is TRBV28; D is unclear. The CDR3 spans 14 residues. The V gene lost 2 bases and the J gene lost 2 bases, with 10 bases spanning the gap. Germline-derived CDR1 and CDR2 are MDHEN and SYDVKM. The CDR3 protein is CASSLEDNTYEQYF. Here the CDR3 DNA reads TGTGCCAGCAGTTTAGAAGACAACACCTACGAGCAGTACTTC.

CDR3 residues: CASSHPEGRGGYTF. The CDR3 bases are TGCGCCAGCAGCCACCCGGAGGGAAGGGGTGGCTACACCTTC. The chain joins TRBV4-1 to TRBJ1-2; D is possibly TRBD1 (5 bases). The V and J ends lost 3 bases and 7 bases respectively, with 15 bases between them. The CDR3 loop spans 14 amino acids. Germline loops: CDR1 MGHRA, CDR2 YSYEKL.

On this clone itself: Compared with germline, one end of the junction differs, possibly owing to a read error. This chain joins TRBV2 and TRBJ2-7; 14 nucleotides align to TRBD2. This CDR3 contains 16 residues. Germline V gene sequence: CDR1 SNHLY, CDR2 FYNNEI. The CDR3 DNA is TGTGCCAGCAGGGAAGGACTAGCGGGAGGCGCCTACGAGCAGTACTTC. As protein: CASREGLAGGAYEQYF.

The chain links TRBV7-2 to TRBJ1-5; D uncertain. This CDR3 region has 13 residues. Germline V gene sequence: CDR1 SGHTA, CDR2 FQGNSA. The ends were cut back, 3 bases at V and 7 bases at J, with 10 bases in the middle. The CDR3 region is CASSFFTDQPQHF. The CDR3 region has the DNA TGTGCCAGCAGCTTCTTCACGGACCAGCCCCAGCATTTT.

The chain employs TRBV21-1 and TRBJ2-5; the table assigns TRBD1, which was not confirmed against the DNA. TRBV21-1 is a recognized pseudogene. The CDR3 spans 19 residues. As DNA, the CDR3 is TGTGCCAGCAGCAAAAACCTATGGAGCGTCAGGGGGCATGGAGAGACCCAGTACTTC. Protein: CASSKNLWSVRGHGETQYF.

V gene TRBV3-1 (or the pseudogene TRBV3-2) combines with J gene TRBJ2-4, with TRBD2 matching 7 bases. The CDR3 length is 13 residues. The V segment lost 3 bases and the J segment 9 bases; nucleotides outside the gene matches: 5. Germline-derived CDR1 and CDR2 are LGHDT and YNNKEL (reference sequence). This CDR3 is CASSHREEGIQYF. The CDR3 DNA follows: TGTGCCAGCAGCCATCGGGAGGAGGGCATTCAGTACTTC.